One and the same sample provided the 17 T cell receptor beta chains below, sequenced in a study of radiation and T cells in renal cell carcinoma. Time point defined: blood 2 weeks post-SBRT. As for treatment: 15 Gy SBRT to primary tumor, nephrectomy 4 weeks later. Clones were read by immunoSEQ multiplex PCR, and TCRdb kept only the in-frame ones, dropping some. Of around 80,000 clones in the sample, 82% were seen once. This sample comprised blood, obtained from a patient whose treatment included radiotherapy and nephrectomy. The receptors derive from a man aged 60 to 75 with renal cell carcinoma.

V and J are TRBV5-6 and TRBJ2-5; D gene unclear. V was clipped by 1 base and J by 1 base, with 8 bases between them. The CDR3 sequence is 14 residues long. CDR1 SGHDT and CDR2 YYEEEE come from the germline V gene. As DNA, the CDR3 is TGTGCCAGCAGCTTGTATTCAGTCCAAGAGACCCAGTACTTC. Amino acids: CASSLYSVQETQYF.

As concerns this clone: Distinct nucleotide sequences in the sample also encode this CDR3. The chain combines TRBV18 with TRBJ2-5; D is uncertain. Trimming left V 3 bases short and J 5 bases short, with 4 bases between. This CDR3 has 11 residues. Germline values: CDR1 KGHSH, CDR2 LQKENI. The CDR3 nucleotides are TGTGCCAGCTCACCGGGGGAGACCCAGTACTTC. Amino acids: CASSPGETQYF.

This chain uses TRBV29-1 with TRBJ2-5, with D possibly TRBD1 on 5 matching bases. The germline V and J ends were trimmed by 3 bases and 4 bases, with 9 bases remaining between them. The CDR3 runs 12 residues. Germline CDR1 and CDR2: SQVTM and ANQGSEA. The CDR3 sequence is CSVEGPGETQYF. CDR3 DNA sequence: TGCAGCGTTGAGGGGCCGGGAGAGACCCAGTACTTC.

The V gene is TRBV7-8, the J gene TRBJ2-1; tentative D call: TRBD2 (7 bases). The CDR3 spans 15 residues. Germline V CDR1 and CDR2: SGHVS, FQNEAQ. Trimming pared 0 bases from V and 7 bases from J, leaving 13 bases between. The CDR3, as DNA: TGTGCCAGCAGCTTAGCGGGGGGGGGCCGGAATGAGCAGTTCTTC. It codes for CASSLAGGGRNEQFF.

The chain joins TRBV4-1 to TRBJ2-5, with 7 bases matching TRBD2. The CDR3 spans 16 residues. Trimming took 1 base from V and 0 from J; bases not matched to a gene: 5. From germline, CDR1 is MGHRA and CDR2 YSYEKL. DNA for the CDR3: TGCGCCAGCAGCCAAGTGACTAGCACATACCAAGAGACCCAGTACTTC. Translated: CASSQVTSTYQETQYF.

V usage is TRBV5-1 and J usage is TRBJ2-3; TRBD2 might be the D (6 bases). V lost 0 bases and J 0 bases, leaving 8 bases between the germline ends. Germline V CDR1 and CDR2: SGHRS, YFSETQ. The CDR3 has 15 amino acids. CDR3 sequence: CASSLDGSSTDTQYF. DNA for the CDR3: TGCGCCAGCAGCTTGGACGGGAGCAGCACAGATACGCAGTATTTT.

The V and J genes are TRBV19 and TRBJ2-5; 9 bases agree with TRBD1. The V and J ends lost 2 bases and 2 bases, in that order; junction bases with no gene match: 3. CDR3 size: 15 residues. Germline lookup yields CDR1 LNHDA and CDR2 SQIVND (reference sequence). In DNA form, the CDR3 reads TGTGCCAGTAGTATAACAGGGGGCCGGCAAGAGACCCAGTACTTC. This codes for CASSITGGRQETQYF.

This clone was detected only once. The rearrangement uses TRBV5-4 and TRBJ2-1; perhaps TRBD1 as D (5 bases). V was pared by 0 bases and J by 8 bases, with 12 bases between. Germline V gene lookup returns CDR1 SGHNT and CDR2 YYREEE (reference sequence). This CDR3 is 14 amino acids long. The CDR3 DNA sequence: TGTGCCAGCAGCTTGGAGGGGATGATGCATGAGCAGTTCTTC. Amino acid sequence: CASSLEGMMHEQFF.

The V and J genes are TRBV4-1 and TRBJ1-4, with a tentative D call TRBD1 (5 bases). Germline V gives CDR1 MGHRA, CDR2 YSYEKL. The germline V and J ends were trimmed by 8 bases and 0 bases, with 16 bases remaining between them. The CDR3 is made up of 16 amino acids. CDR3 sequence: CASSVLGPATNEKLFF. The DNA for the CDR3 is TGCGCCAGCTCGGTTTTGGGGCCGGCAACTAATGAAAAACTGTTTTTT.

The J gene is TRBJ2-7, the V gene TRBV5-4; 7 positions agree with TRBD1. CDR1 SGHNT and CDR2 YYREEE come from the germline V gene (reference sequence). J gave up 6 bases and V 4 bases, and 7 bases lay outside the gene matches. This CDR3 region has 13 residues. This chain's CDR3 is CASSLDRATEQYF. For the CDR3, the DNA is TGTGCCAGCAGCCTCGACAGGGCAACCGAGCAGTACTTC.

This clone was counted between two and nine times. The chain is built from TRBV11-2 and TRBJ1-2; D gene uncertain. This CDR3 has 16 residues. V lost 5 bases, J lost 4 bases, and 20 bases lay in between. The germline V gene has CDR1 SGHAT and CDR2 FQNNGV. The CDR3 region is CASSPFQGIRFYGYTF. The CDR3 bases are TGTGCCAGCAGCCCATTCCAAGGCATTCGATTCTATGGCTACACCTTC. The full variable domain, with the rest looked up from reference TRBV11-2 and TRBJ1-2, is EAGVAQSPRYKIIEKRQSVAFWCNPISGHATLYWYQQILGQGPKLLIQFQNNGVVDDSQLPKDRFSAERLKGVDSTLKIQPAKLEDSAVYLCASSPFQGIRFYGYTFGSGTRLTVV.

CDR3 nucleotides: TGTGCCAGTAGTCCTGACCCTTTCTACTCTGGGGCCAACGTCCTGACTTTC. Translating it yields CASSPDPFYSGANVLTF. This sequence joins TRBV19 and TRBJ2-6; D not resolved. Germline values: CDR1 LNHDA, CDR2 SQIVND (reference sequence). The ends were cut back, 5 bases at V and 0 bases at J, with 14 bases in the middle. The CDR3 loop spans 17 amino acids.

V is TRBV6-5 and J is TRBJ1-4, with a possible D match to TRBD1 (5 bases). Germline V lookup: CDR1 MNHEY, CDR2 SVGAGI. The CDR3 length is 15 residues. The V end lost 6 bases, the J end lost 8 bases, and 19 bases lay between the germline ends. CDR3 in amino acids: CASSTGTGGIEKLFF. CDR3 DNA: TGTGCCAGCAGCACCGGGACGGGGGGGATCGAAAAACTGTTTTTT.

The chain recombines TRBV6-5 with TRBJ1-1, with a tentative D call TRBD1 (6 bases). Per germline, CDR1 MNHEY and CDR2 SVGAGI. This CDR3 is built from 11 residues. V lost 7 bases to trimming and J lost 11 bases, with 14 bases between them. The CDR3 protein is CASNIRGEAFF. In nucleotides, the CDR3 is TGTGCCAGCAACATCAGGGGTGAGGCTTTCTTT.

The chain couples TRBV27 to TRBJ2-1; a weak D match, TRBD2 (6 bases). CDR1 is MNHEY, CDR2 SMNVEV, per germline (reference sequence). The ends were cut back, 7 bases at V and 0 bases at J, with 16 bases in the middle. This CDR3 comprises 16 residues. CDR3 sequence: CASNELGGRSYNEQFF. CDR3 in DNA: TGTGCCAGCAACGAATTGGGGGGACGCTCCTACAATGAGCAGTTCTTC.

V is TRBV9 and J is TRBJ2-1; D possibly corresponds to TRBD1 (5 bases). CDR1 SGDLS and CDR2 YYNGEE come from the germline V gene. The CDR3 is made up of 17 amino acids. Trimming cost V 3 bases and J 2 bases, with 18 bases left between them. DNA of the CDR3: TGTGCCAGCAGCGAGGGGTGGGCCACCCAGACCTACAATGAGCAGTTCTTC. It codes for CASSEGWATQTYNEQFF.

The rearrangement links TRBV19 to TRBJ1-1; 12 nucleotides match TRBD1. J lost 5 bases, V lost 7 bases, and 11 bases had no gene match. This CDR3 contains 16 residues. Germline V gene sequence: CDR1 LNHDA, CDR2 SQIVND (reference sequence). CDR3 amino acids: CASNPGQGAGITEAFF. In DNA form, the CDR3 reads TGTGCCAGTAACCCGGGACAGGGGGCCGGTATAACTGAAGCTTTCTTT.